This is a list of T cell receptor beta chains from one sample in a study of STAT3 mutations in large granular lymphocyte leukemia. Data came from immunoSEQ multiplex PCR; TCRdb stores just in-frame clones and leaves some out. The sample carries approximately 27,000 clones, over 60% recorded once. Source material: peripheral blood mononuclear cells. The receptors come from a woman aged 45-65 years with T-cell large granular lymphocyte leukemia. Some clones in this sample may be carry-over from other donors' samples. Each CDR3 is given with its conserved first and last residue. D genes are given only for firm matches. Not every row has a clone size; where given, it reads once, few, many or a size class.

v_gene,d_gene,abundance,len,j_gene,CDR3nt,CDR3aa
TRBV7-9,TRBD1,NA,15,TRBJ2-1,TGTGCCAGCAGCCCAGCGAGGGGGCTCTACAATGAGCAGTTCTTC,CASSPARGLYNEQFF
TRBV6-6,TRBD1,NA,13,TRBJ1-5,TGTGCCAGCAGTTACTGGCAGGGGGAGCCCCAGCATTTT,CASSYWQGEPQHF
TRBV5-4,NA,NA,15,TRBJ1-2,TGTGCCAGCACCCCGTTAGGAGGGATGAGCTATGGCTACACCTTC,CASTPLGGMSYGYTF
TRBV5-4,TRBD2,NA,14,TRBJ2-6,TGTGCCAGCAGCCGGTCCGGGGGGTCCAGCTCATCGGCTTTC,CASSRSGGSSSSAF
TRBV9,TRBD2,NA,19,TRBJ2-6,TGTGCCAGCAGCGTAGGACTAGCGGGCCCGGGCTCTGGGGCCAACGTCCTGACTTTC,CASSVGLAGPGSGANVLTF
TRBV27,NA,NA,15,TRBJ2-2,TGTGCCAGCAGTTTACAGCGGCCAGATAACGGGGAGCTGTTTTTT,CASSLQRPDNGELFF
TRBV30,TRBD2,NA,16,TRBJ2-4,TGTGCCTGGAGTGTAGGAGCGGGAGTGGGGAGAAACATTCAGTACTTC,CAWSVGAGVGRNIQYF
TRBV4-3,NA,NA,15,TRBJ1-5,TGCGCCAGCAGAAACAGGGATTATAGCAATCAGCCCCAGCATTTT,CASRNRDYSNQPQHF
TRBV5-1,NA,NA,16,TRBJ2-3,TGCGCCAGCACTCTGGTAACCCTCTCTAGCACAGATACGCAGTATTTT,CASTLVTLSSTDTQYF
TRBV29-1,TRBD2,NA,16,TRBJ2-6,TGCAGCGTGACTGGACTAGCGGGAATGGGGGCCAACGTCCTGACTTTC,CSVTGLAGMGANVLTF
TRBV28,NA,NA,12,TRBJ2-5,TGTGCCAGCAGTTTGATGATGGAGACCCAGTACTTC,CASSLMMETQYF
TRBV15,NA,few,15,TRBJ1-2,TGTGCCACCAGCAGAGATCGGGCAGGGTACTATGGCTACACCTTC,CATSRDRAGYYGYTF
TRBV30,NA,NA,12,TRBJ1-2,TGTGCCTGGAGTGTGATGGGGTCTGGCTACACCTTC,CAWSVMGSGYTF
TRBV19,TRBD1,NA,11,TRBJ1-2,TGTGCCACCGGGGACAGGGGACGCTACACCTTC,CATGDRGRYTF
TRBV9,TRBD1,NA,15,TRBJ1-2,TGTGCCAGCAGCTCAACCATAGGGGGCGCGAGTGGCTACACCTTC,CASSSTIGGASGYTF
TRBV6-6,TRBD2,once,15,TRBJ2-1,TGTGCCAGCAGTCTTAGCGGGAGGGCCGACAATGAGCAGTTCTTC,CASSLSGRADNEQFF
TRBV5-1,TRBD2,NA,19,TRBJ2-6,TGCGCCAGCAGCCCCGCGGGACTAGCCCACCTCTCTGGGGCCAACGTCCTGACTTTC,CASSPAGLAHLSGANVLTF
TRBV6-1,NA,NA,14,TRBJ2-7,TGTGCCAGCAAGCCTACAGGGACGGGGTACGAGCAGTACTTC,CASKPTGTGYEQYF
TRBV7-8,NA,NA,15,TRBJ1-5,TGTGCCAGCAGCTTAGTGGACCTCAAGGGTCAGCCCCAGCATTTT,CASSLVDLKGQPQHF
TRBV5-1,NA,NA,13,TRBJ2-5,TGCGCCAGCAGCTCGGGCCCTCAAGAGACCCAGTACTTC,CASSSGPQETQYF
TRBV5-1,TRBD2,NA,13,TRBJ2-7,TGCGCCAGCGGGTTCCTAGCGGACTACGAGCAGTACTTC,CASGFLADYEQYF
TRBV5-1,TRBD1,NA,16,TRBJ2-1,TGCGCCAGCAGCTTGTCGAGACAGGGACCCCAGGGTGAGCAGTTCTTC,CASSLSRQGPQGEQFF